Each of the 18 T cell receptor beta chains below was sequenced from the same sample in a study of cytomegalovirus exposure and HLA in healthy donors. The PCR used 60 Vbeta and 13 Jbeta primers. Sequencing used immunoSEQ multiplex PCR; TCRdb keeps in-frame clones, though not all of them. The repertoire has about 120,000 clones, about 68% of them found once; the top ten carry 7.5% to 9.5%. Sequencing used PBMCs. The receptors come from a woman aged 40-49 years in good health and CMV-seropositive.

This rearrangement joins TRBV28 to TRBJ2-3; D is perhaps TRBD1 (5 bases). Germline V gene sequence: CDR1 MDHEN, CDR2 SYDVKM. This CDR3 comprises 16 residues. Trimming took 5 bases from V and 5 from J, leaving 20 bases between them. The CDR3 coding sequence is TGTGCCAGCAGTACGGACGGACATCCCCAACGAGATACGCAGTATTTT. It encodes CASSTDGHPQRDTQYF.

The rearrangement joins TRBV4-1 to TRBJ1-6; D unresolved. V was pared by 6 bases and J by 7 bases, with 13 bases between. Germline CDR1 and CDR2: MGHRA and YSYEKL. The CDR3 totals 14 residues. The CDR3 spells CASRPGQQNSPLHF. The CDR3 DNA follows: TGCGCCAGCAGGCCGGGTCAGCAGAATTCACCCCTCCACTTT.

CDR3 sequence reads: CASSQGGRGNQPQHF. The CDR3 nucleotides read TGTGCCAGCAGCCAAGGGGGCAGGGGCAATCAGCCCCAGCATTTT. This chain connects TRBV7-6 to TRBJ1-5; 7 bases match TRBD1. The CDR3 has 15 residues. Germline trimming cut 5 bases from V and 2 bases from J; bases unmatched to any gene: 6. From germline, CDR1 is SGHVS and CDR2 FNYEAQ.

The chain joins TRBV7-3 to TRBJ2-1; TRBD2 agrees at 12 bases. V dropped 3 bases and J dropped 5; count of bases not matched to a gene: 2. CDR1 is SGHTA and CDR2 is FQGTGA in the germline V gene. The CDR3 contains 15 residues. The CDR3 coding sequence is TGTGCCAGCAGCTTCGGACTAGCGGGAAACAATGAGCAGTTCTTC. Its translation is CASSFGLAGNNEQFF.

CDR3 nucleotide sequence: TGTGCCAGCAGTGACAGGGGGCATCAGCCCCAGCATTTT. This sequence encodes CASSDRGHQPQHF. The chain is built from TRBV6-1 and TRBJ1-5; TRBD1 matches at 8 bases. Germline assignment: CDR1 MNHNS and CDR2 SASEGT. This CDR3 region has 13 residues. The junction had 0 bases not matched to a gene; V was cut back by 3 bases and J by 5 bases.

The chain is built from TRBV18 and TRBJ1-5; D perhaps matches TRBD1 (5 bases). This CDR3 is built from 15 residues. Germline V gives CDR1 KGHSH, CDR2 LQKENI. V was shortened by 1 base and J by 3 bases, with 10 bases between the two germline ends. The CDR3 DNA follows: TGTGCCAGCTCACCACGGGCAGGGAACAATCAGCCCCAGCATTTT. It codes for CASSPRAGNNQPQHF.

This sequence joins TRBV6-5 and TRBJ2-7, with a possible D match to TRBD2 (7 bases). V was cut by 0 bases and J by 1 base, with 10 bases left in between. The length of the CDR3 is 15 residues. Germline CDR1 MNHEY, CDR2 SVGAGI. CDR3 sequence: CASSYSGGLSYEQYF. DNA of the CDR3: TGTGCCAGCAGTTACTCCGGGGGGCTTTCCTACGAGCAGTACTTC.

This clone was seen only a few times. The V gene is TRBV28, the J gene TRBJ1-1, with 8 bases fitting TRBD1. Per the germline V gene, CDR1 is MDHEN and CDR2 is SYDVKM. The junction had 13 bases not matched to a gene; V was cut back by 6 bases and J by 4 bases. This CDR3 comprises 16 residues. In DNA, the CDR3 is TGTGCCAGCAGGTCCTCGGACCAGGGGGCTGGCACTGAAGCTTTCTTT. Amino acid sequence: CASRSSDQGAGTEAFF.

This clone showed up just a few times. The CDR3: CASSLAKRPWETQYF. As DNA, the CDR3 is TGTGCCAGCAGCTTAGCTAAGCGGCCGTGGGAGACCCAGTACTTC. The rearrangement links TRBV7-2 to TRBJ2-5, with a possible D match to TRBD2 (5 bases). V was shortened by 0 bases and J by 5 bases, with 13 bases between the two germline ends. The CDR3 spans 15 residues. Germline CDR1 SGHTA, CDR2 FQGNSA. Looking up the rest from reference TRBV7-2 and TRBJ2-5 gives the full variable domain: GAGVSQSPSNKVTEKGKDVELRCDPISGHTALYWYRQSLGQGLEFLIYFQGNSAPDKSGLPSDRFSAERTGGSVSTLTIQRTQQEDSAVYLCASSLAKRPWETQYFGPGTRLLVL.

The chain recombines TRBV7-2 with TRBJ2-7; 7 bases map to TRBD2. Per the germline V gene, CDR1 is SGHTA and CDR2 is FQGNSA. The CDR3 runs 13 residues. V lost 7 bases, J lost 5 bases, and 8 bases stayed unmatched. For the CDR3, the DNA is TGTGCCAGCAACGCCGGGGGACTAAACGAGCAGTACTTC. Protein: CASNAGGLNEQYF.

The DNA for the CDR3 is TGTGCCAGCAGTGACTCCGGGGGAGGAACTGAAGCTTTCTTT. Translated, it gives CASSDSGGGTEAFF. V gene TRBV25-1 combines with J gene TRBJ1-1; weak D call: TRBD1 (5 bases). V was clipped by 3 bases and J by 5 bases, with 13 bases between them. This CDR3 is built from 14 residues. Per the germline V gene, CDR1 is MGHDK and CDR2 is SYGVNS.

The sample holds one count of this clone. The rearrangement joins TRBV7-2 to TRBJ2-1, with TRBD2 identical over 8 bases. Germline lookup yields CDR1 SGHTA and CDR2 FQGNSA. The CDR3 runs 15 residues. Trimming at V came to 0 bases and at J to 7 bases, leaving 5 bases not matched to a gene. The CDR3 sequence is CASSLAAGVYNEQFF. CDR3 sequence (DNA): TGTGCCAGCAGCTTAGCAGCGGGAGTTTATAATGAGCAGTTCTTC.

The V and J genes are TRBV6-5 and TRBJ1-1; 7 bases line up with TRBD1. The germline gives CDR1 MNHEY, CDR2 SVGAGI. V gave up 5 bases and J gave up 10 bases; unmatched junction bases: 10. This CDR3 is 13 amino acids long. This chain's CDR3 is CASSVPGTVVAFF. As DNA, the CDR3 is TGTGCCAGCAGTGTCCCCGGGACAGTGGTAGCTTTCTTT.

This chain uses TRBV5-1 with TRBJ2-7; TRBD1 agrees at 7 bases. This CDR3 has 14 amino acids. V lost 3 bases and J lost 1; bases outside the gene matches: 4. Germline V gene data show CDR1 as SGHRS and CDR2 as YFSETQ. The CDR3 DNA reads as TGCGCCAGCAGCTACGGACAGGAGTCCTACGAGCAGTACTTC. Translation gives CASSYGQESYEQYF. Full variable domain (missing parts from reference TRBV5-1 and TRBJ2-7): KAGVTQTPRYLIKTRGQQVTLSCSPISGHRSVSWYQQTPGQGLQFLFEYFSETQRNKGNFPGRFSGRQFSNSRSEMNVSTLELGDSALYLCASSYGQESYEQYFGPGTRLTVT.

Notes on this clone: Mismatch with germline at one junction end may stem from a read error. V is TRBV6-1 and J is TRBJ2-3; TRBD2 matches 10 bases. Germline lookup yields CDR1 MNHNS and CDR2 SASEGT. The CDR3 runs to 17 residues. DNA for the CDR3: TGTGCCAGCAGCGAAGGGCTAGCGGGAGTTAGTGCGGATACGCAGTATTTT. It codes for CASSEGLAGVSADTQYF.

The chain combines TRBV19 with TRBJ2-2; TRBD1 aligns across 9 bases. This CDR3 has 18 amino acids. From germline, CDR1 is LNHDA and CDR2 SQIVND (reference sequence). V was pared by 5 bases and J by 3 bases, with 13 bases of the junction left unmatched. The CDR3 reads CASSPRQGGVGHTGELFF. The CDR3 DNA reads as TGTGCCAGTAGTCCCCGACAGGGGGGGGTGGGGCACACCGGGGAGCTGTTTTTT.

The chain carries TRBV19 and TRBJ1-5; D not certain. Looked up from germline, CDR1 is LNHDA and CDR2 is SQIVND (reference sequence). CDR3 size: 13 residues. Trimming stripped 9 bases from V and 3 bases from J, with 12 bases between. This CDR3 reads CASSEPPNQPQHF. The CDR3, as DNA: TGTGCCAGCTCAGAACCCCCCAATCAGCCCCAGCATTTT. Supplemented by reference TRBV19 and TRBJ1-5, the full variable domain reads DGGITQSPKYLFRKEGQNVTLSCEQNLNHDAMYWYRQDPGQGLRLIYYSQIVNDFQKGDIAEGYSVSREKKESFPLTVTSAQKNPTAFYLCASSEPPNQPQHFGDGTRLSIL.

V is TRBV18 and J is TRBJ2-1, with 9 bases that match TRBD2. The germline CDR1 and CDR2 sequences are KGHSH and LQKENI. This CDR3 is built from 17 residues. V gave up 1 base and J gave up 5 bases; unmatched junction bases: 9. The CDR3 sequence: CASSPLAGEVGHNEQFF. The CDR3, as DNA: TGTGCCAGCTCACCACTAGCGGGAGAAGTAGGTCACAATGAGCAGTTCTTC. Combining the CDR3 with reference TRBV18 and TRBJ2-1 gives the whole variable domain NAGVMQNPRHLVRRRGQEARLRCSPMKGHSHVYWYRQLPEEGLKFMVYLQKENIIDESGMPKERFSAEFPKEGPSILRIQQVVRGDSAAYFCASSPLAGEVGHNEQFFGPGTRLTVL.